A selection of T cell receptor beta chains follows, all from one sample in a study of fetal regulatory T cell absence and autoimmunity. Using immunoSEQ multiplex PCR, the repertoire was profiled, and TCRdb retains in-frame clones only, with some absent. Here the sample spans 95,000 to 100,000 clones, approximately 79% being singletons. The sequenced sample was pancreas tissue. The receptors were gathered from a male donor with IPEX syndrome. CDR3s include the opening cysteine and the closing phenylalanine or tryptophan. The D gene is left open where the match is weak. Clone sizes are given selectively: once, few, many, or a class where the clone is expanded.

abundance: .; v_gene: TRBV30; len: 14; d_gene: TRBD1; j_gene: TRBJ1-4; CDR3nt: TGTGCCTGGAGTCCCGGACAGGGGAATGAAAAACTGTTTTTT; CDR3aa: CAWSPGQGNEKLFF
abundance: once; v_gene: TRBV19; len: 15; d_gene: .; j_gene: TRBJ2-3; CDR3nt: TGTGCCAGTAGTATGGGGGGACTTCCCACAGATACGCAGTATTTT; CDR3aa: CASSMGGLPTDTQYF
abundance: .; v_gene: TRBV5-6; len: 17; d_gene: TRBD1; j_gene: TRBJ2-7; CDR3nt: TGTGCCAGCAGCTTTTCCCTGACAGGGGAATCACTATACGAGCAGTACTTC; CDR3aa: CASSFSLTGESLYEQYF
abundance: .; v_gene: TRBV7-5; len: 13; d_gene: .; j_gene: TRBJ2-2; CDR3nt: TGTGTCAGAAGCTTAGCGAACACCGGGGAGCTGTTTTTT; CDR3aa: CVRSLANTGELFF
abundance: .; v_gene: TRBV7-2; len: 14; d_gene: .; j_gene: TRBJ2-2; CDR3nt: TGTGCCAGCAGCCACACCAGTCAGGGCGGGGAGCTGTTTTTT; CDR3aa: CASSHTSQGGELFF
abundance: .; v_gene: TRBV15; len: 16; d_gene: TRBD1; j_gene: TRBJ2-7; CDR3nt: TGTGCCACCAGCAGAGATCTGGGACAGGGTTCCGTCGAGCAGTACTTC; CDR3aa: CATSRDLGQGSVEQYF
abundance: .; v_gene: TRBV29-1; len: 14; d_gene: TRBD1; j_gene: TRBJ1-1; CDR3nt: TGCAGCGTTGGACAGGGACAGACGAACACTGAAGCTTTCTTT; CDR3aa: CSVGQGQTNTEAFF
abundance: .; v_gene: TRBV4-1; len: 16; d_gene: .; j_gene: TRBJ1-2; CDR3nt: TGCGCCAGCAGCCAAGTGGTGGCAGGGTCGAACTATGGCTACACCTTC; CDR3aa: CASSQVVAGSNYGYTF
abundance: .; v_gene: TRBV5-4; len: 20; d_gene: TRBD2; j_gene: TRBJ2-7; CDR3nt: TGTGCCAGCAGTTGGTGGGTATGGGGAGCGGGAGCCTTGCGGAACTACGAGCAGTACTTC; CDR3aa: CASSWWVWGAGALRNYEQYF
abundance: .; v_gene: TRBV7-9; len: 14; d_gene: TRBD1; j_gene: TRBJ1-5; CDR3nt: TGTGCCAGCAGCCCCGGAGGGGGCGGGCAGCCCCAGCATTTT; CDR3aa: CASSPGGGGQPQHF
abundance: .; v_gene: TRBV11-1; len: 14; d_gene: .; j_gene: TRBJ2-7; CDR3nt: TGTGCCAGCAGCGGGCATGGGGTTAACCGCGAGCAGTACTTC; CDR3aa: CASSGHGVNREQYF
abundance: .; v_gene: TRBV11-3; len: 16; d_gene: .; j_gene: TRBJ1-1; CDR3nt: TGTGCCAGCAGCTTATCTGGCACCAGAGGGAACACTGAAGCTTTCTTT; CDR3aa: CASSLSGTRGNTEAFF
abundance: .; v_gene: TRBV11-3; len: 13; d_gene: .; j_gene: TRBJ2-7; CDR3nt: TGTGCCAGCGGTTATAATGGAGGTCCCCCATCTGTCTTC; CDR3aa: CASGYNGGPPSVF
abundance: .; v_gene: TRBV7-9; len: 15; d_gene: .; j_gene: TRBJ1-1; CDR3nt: TGTGCCAGCAGCTTAGATCCACAGGGGAACACTGAAGCTTTCTTT; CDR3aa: CASSLDPQGNTEAFF
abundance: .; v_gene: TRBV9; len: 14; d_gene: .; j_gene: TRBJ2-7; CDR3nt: TGTGCCAGCAGCGTAGCTCTGGCGCCCTACGAGCAGTACTTC; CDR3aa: CASSVALAPYEQYF
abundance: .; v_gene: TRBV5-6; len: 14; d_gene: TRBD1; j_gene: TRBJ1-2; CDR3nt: TGTGCCAGCAGCTTCCGGACAGGGGGCTATGGCTACACCTTC; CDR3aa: CASSFRTGGYGYTF
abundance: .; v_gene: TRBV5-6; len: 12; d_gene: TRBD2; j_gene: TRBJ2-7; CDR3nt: TGTGCCAGCAGCGGACTAGGGCCCGAGCAGTACTTC; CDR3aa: CASSGLGPEQYF
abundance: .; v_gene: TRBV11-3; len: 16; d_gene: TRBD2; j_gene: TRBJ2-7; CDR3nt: TGTGCCAGCAGCCCGGGGACTAGCGGGGGGCCCTACGAGCAGTACTTC; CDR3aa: CASSPGTSGGPYEQYF
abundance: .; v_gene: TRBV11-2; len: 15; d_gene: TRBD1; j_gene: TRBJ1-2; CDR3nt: TGTGCCAGCAGCACGCGGACAGGGGGCGACTATGGCTACACCTTC; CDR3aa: CASSTRTGGDYGYTF
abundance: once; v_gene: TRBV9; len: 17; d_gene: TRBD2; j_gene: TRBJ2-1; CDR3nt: TGTGCCAGCAGCGAAGGGTTACTAGCGGGAGTCTACAATGAGCAGTTCTTC; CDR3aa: CASSEGLLAGVYNEQFF
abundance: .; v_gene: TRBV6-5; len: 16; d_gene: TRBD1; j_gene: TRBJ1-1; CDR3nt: TGTGCCAGCAGTTACTCGACAGGGAGGAGGAACACTGAAGCTTTCTTT; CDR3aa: CASSYSTGRRNTEAFF
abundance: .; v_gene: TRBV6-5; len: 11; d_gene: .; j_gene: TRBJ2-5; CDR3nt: TGTGCCAGCCGGGGTCAAGAGACCCAGTACTTC; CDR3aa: CASRGQETQYF
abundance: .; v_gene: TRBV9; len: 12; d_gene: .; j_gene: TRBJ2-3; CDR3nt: TGTGCCAGCAGCGAGACCAGGGGGGCGCAGTATTTT; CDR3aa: CASSETRGAQYF
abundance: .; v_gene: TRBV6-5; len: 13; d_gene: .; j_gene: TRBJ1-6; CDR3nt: TGTGCCAGCAGTGGGAGGCTCAATTCACCCCTCCACTTT; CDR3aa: CASSGRLNSPLHF
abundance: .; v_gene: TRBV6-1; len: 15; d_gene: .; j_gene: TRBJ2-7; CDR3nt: TGTGCCAGCAGTGAAGTGGGGCAGGCGTACTACGAGCAGTACTTC; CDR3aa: CASSEVGQAYYEQYF
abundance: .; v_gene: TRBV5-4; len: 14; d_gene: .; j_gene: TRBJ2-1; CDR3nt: TGTGCCAGCAGCTTTGAGCGAACCTACAATGAGCAGTTCTTC; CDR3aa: CASSFERTYNEQFF
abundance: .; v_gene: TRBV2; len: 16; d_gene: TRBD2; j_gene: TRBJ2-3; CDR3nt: TGTGCCAGCATGGGGACCCGCGGGAGGGTTCTAGGTACGCAGTATTTT; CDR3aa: CASMGTRGRVLGTQYF
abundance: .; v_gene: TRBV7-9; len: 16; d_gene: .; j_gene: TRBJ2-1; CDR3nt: TGTGCCAGCAGCTCGCCGGGAGCCCATTTAGGCGATGAGCAGTTCTTC; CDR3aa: CASSSPGAHLGDEQFF
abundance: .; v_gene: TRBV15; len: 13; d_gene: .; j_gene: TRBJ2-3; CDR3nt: TGTGCCACCAGCAGATTTTCCACAGATACGCAGTATTTT; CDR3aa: CATSRFSTDTQYF
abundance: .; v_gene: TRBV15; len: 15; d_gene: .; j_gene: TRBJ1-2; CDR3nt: TGTGCCACCAGCAGAGAGGGGCAGCCACTGTATGGCTACACCTTC; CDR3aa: CATSREGQPLYGYTF
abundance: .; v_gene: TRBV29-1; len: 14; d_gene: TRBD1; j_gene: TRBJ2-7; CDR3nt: TGCAGCGTTCGACAGGGGGATAGCTCCTACGAGCAGTACTTC; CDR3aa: CSVRQGDSSYEQYF
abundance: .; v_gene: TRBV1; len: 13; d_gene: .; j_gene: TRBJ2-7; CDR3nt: TGCACCAGCAGCCAAGCTCAGGGCCACGAGCAGTACTTC; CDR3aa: CTSSQAQGHEQYF
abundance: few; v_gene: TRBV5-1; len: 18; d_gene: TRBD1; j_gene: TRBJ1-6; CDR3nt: TGCGCCAGCAGCTTGACCGGGACAGGGCTCCTCTATAATTCACCCCTCCACTTT; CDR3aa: CASSLTGTGLLYNSPLHF
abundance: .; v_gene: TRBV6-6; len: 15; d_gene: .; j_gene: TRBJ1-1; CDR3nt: TGTGCCAGCAGTTACACGGTGCCCGGGGGCACTGAAGCTTTCTTT; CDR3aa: CASSYTVPGGTEAFF
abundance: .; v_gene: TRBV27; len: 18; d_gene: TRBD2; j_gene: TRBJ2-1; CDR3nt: TGTGCCAGCAGTTTAGGGCTAGCGGGAGAGGGGTCCTACAATGAGCAGTTCTTC; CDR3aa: CASSLGLAGEGSYNEQFF
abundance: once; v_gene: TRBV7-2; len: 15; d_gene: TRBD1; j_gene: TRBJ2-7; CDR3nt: TGTGCCAGCAGCACGACAGGGGCCCGCGCCTACGAGCAGTACTTC; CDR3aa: CASSTTGARAYEQYF
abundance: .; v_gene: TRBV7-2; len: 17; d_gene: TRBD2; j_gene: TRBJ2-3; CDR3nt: TGTGCCAGCAGCCCTTATATGGCGGGGGTGAGCACAGATACGCAGTATTTT; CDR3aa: CASSPYMAGVSTDTQYF
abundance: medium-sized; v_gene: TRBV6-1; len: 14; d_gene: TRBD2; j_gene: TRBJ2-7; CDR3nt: TGTGCCAGCGGTCGTGGGGCGGGAGGGTACGAGCAGTACTTC; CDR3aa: CASGRGAGGYEQYF
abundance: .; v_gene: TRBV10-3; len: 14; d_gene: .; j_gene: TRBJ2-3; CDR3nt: TGTGCCATCAAGAGGTACCAGAGCACAGATACGCAGTATTTT; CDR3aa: CAIKRYQSTDTQYF
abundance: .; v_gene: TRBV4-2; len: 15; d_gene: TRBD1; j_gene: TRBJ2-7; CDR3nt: TGTGCCAGCAGCCACCGGGACAGGGACTCCTACGAGCAGTACTTC; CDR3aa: CASSHRDRDSYEQYF
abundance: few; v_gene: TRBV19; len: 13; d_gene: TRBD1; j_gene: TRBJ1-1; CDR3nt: TGTGCCAGCCAGACAGGGGCCGGCACTGAAGCTTTCTTT; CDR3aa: CASQTGAGTEAFF
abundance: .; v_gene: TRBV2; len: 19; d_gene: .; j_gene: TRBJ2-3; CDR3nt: TGTGCCAGCAGTGATCCGGGGGAACGAAGACTAGGACAGACAGATACGCAGTATTTT; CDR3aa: CASSDPGERRLGQTDTQYF
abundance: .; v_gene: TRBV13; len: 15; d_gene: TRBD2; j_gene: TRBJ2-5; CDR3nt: TGTGCCAGCAGCTTAGGGACTAGCGGGGCGGAGACCCAGTACTTC; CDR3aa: CASSLGTSGAETQYF
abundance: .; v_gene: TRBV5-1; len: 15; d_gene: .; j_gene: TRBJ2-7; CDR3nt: TGCGCCAGCAGCTTGTTTGGACAGCTCTTCTACGAGCAGTACTTC; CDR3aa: CASSLFGQLFYEQYF